The table lists the clone carrying this TCR beta chain with a few counts. Antigen unknown. The data belong to a study of early T cells in non-severe SARS-CoV-2 infection. Study as a whole: The sequenced material was bulk RNA from unsorted whole blood, and its chains were unpaired. Study-wide results and limits: VDJdb matches were skewed toward anti-spike CD8 T cell responses.

Per the germline V gene, CDR1 is SGHNT and CDR2 is YENEEA. The CDR3 sequence is 15 residues long. Deletions cut 5 bases from V and 2 bases from J, with 10 bases between. Unique molecular identifiers were affixed to single, distinct cDNA molecules. In TCRdb, the 5' RACE reads were re-called with MiXCR into one record per CDR3 protein. Of 62,000 or so distinct CDR3 sequences listed, about 10% are singletons. The chain uses TRBV11-3 and TRBJ2-6, with D perhaps matching TRBD2 (5 bases). The sequence came from an adult who was a healthcare worker with PCR-confirmed SARS-CoV-2 infection or an uninfected control (not recorded which). Sequencing used whole blood, obtained at baseline. CDR3 nucleotides: TGTGCCAGCAGCCCACCGGGGACTGGGGCCAACGTCCTGACTTTC. Its translation: CASSPPGTGANVLTF.